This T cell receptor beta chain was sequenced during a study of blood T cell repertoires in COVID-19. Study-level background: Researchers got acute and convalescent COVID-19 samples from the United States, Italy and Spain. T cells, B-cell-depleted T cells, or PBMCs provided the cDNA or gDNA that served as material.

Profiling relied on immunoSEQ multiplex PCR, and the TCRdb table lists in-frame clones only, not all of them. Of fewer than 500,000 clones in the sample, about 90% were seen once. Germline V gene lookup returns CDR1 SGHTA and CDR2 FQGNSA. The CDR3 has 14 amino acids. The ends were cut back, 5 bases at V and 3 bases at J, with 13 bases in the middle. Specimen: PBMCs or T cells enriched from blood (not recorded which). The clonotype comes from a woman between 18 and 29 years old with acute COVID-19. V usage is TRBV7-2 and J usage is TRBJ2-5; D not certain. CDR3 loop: CASSTDIPKETQYF. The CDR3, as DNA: TGTGCCAGCAGCACTGACATCCCCAAAGAGACCCAGTACTTC.